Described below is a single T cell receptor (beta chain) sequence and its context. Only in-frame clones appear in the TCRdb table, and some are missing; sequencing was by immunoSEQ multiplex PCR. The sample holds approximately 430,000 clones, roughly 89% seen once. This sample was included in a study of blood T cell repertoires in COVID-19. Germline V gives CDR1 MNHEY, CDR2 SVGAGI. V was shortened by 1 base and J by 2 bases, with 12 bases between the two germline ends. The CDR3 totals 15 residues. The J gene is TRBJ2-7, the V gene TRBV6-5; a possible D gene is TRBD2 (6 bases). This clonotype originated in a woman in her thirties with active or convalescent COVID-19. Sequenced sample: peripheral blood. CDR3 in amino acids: CASSYFGGSTYEQYF. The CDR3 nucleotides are TGTGCCAGCAGTTACTTTGGGGGGAGTACCTACGAGCAGTACTTC.